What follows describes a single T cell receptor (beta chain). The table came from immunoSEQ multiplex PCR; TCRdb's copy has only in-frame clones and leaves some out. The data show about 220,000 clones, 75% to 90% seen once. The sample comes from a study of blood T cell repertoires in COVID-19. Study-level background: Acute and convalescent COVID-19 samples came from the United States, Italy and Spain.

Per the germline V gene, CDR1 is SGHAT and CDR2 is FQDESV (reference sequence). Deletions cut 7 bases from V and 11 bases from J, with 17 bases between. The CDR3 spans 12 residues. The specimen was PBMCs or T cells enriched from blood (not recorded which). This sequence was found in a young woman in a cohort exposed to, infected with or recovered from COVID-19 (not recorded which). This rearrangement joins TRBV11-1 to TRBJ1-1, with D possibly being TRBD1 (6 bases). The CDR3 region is CASTQDSSPAFF. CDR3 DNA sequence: TGTGCCAGCACCCAGGACAGCAGCCCGGCTTTCTTT.